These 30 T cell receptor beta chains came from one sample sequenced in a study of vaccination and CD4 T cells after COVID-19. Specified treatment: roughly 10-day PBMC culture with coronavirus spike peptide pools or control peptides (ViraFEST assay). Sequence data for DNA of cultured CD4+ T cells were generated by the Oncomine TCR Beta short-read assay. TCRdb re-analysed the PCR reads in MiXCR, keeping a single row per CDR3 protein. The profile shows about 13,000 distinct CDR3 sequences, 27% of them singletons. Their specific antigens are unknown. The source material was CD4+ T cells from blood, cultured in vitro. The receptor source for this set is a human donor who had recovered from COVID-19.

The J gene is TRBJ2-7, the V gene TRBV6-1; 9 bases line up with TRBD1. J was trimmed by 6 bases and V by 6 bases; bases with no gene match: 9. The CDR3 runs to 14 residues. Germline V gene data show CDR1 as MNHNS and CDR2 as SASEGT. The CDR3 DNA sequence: TGTGCCAGCAGGGGGACAGGGAGGGTCTCCGAGCAGTACTTC. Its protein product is CASRGTGRVSEQYF.

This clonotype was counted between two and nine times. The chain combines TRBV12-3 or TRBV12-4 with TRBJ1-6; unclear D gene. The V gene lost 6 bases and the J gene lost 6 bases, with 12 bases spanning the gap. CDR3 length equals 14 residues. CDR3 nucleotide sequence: TGTGCCAGCAGCTCCGGGCTAGCTAATTCACCCCTCCACTTT. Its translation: CASSSGLANSPLHF.

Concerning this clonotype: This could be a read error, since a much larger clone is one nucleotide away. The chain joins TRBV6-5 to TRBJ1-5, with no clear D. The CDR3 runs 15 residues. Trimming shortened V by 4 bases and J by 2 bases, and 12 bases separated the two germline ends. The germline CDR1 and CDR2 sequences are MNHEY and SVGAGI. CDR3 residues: CASSSRGGRNQPQHF. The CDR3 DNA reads TGTGCCAGCAGTTCTAGAGGTGGCCGCAATCAGCCCCAGCATTTT.

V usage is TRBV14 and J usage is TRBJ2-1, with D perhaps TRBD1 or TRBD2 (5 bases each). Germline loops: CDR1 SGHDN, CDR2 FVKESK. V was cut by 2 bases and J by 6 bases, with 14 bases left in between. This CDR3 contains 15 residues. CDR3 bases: TGTGCCAGCAGCCAACCCCGGGACCCTCTCAATGAGCAGTTCTTC. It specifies CASSQPRDPLNEQFF.

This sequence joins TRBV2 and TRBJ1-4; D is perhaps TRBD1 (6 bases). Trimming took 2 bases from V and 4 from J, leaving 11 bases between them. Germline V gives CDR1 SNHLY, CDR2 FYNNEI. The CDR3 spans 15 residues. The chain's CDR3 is CASSEFRQVNEKLFF. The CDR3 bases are TGTGCCAGCAGTGAATTTCGACAGGTTAATGAAAAACTGTTTTTT.

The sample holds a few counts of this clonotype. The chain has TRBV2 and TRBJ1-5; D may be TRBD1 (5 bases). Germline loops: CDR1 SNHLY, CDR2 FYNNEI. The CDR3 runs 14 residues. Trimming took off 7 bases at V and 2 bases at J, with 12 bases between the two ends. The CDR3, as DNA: TGTGCCAGCAACCAGGGTTCCGGCAATCAGCCCCAGCATTTT. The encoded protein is CASNQGSGNQPQHF.

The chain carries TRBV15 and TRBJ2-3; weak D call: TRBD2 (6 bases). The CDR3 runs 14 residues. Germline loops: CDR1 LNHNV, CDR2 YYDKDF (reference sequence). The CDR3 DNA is TGTGCGCTTAGCCCGGGACTCCCAACAGATACGCAGTATTTT. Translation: CALSPGLPTDTQYF.

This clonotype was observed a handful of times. The DNA of the CDR3 is TGCAGTGCTAGAGATCGGCTAGCGGGGGGGCAGGTTGAGCAGTTCTTC. As protein: CSARDRLAGGQVEQFF. This chain links TRBV20-1 with TRBJ2-1, with 12 positions matching TRBD2. V shed 0 bases, J shed 9 bases, and the junction held 9 bases outside the gene matches. The CDR3 runs 16 residues. Per germline, CDR1 DFQATT and CDR2 SNEGSKA (reference sequence).

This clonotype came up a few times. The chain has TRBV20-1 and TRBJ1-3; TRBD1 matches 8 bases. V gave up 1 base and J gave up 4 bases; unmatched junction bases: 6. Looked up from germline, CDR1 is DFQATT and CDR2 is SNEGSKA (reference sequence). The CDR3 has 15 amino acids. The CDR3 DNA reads TGCAGTGCTAGAGGGACAGGGCCCCGGGGAAACACCATATATTTT. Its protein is CSARGTGPRGNTIYF.

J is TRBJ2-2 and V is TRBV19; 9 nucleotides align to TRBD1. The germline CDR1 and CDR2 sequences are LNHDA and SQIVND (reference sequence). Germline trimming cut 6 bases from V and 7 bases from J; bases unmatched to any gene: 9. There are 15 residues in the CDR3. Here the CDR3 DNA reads TGTGCCAGTAGATCGAACAGGGGGCAAGGCGGGGAGCTGTTTTTT. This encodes CASRSNRGQGGELFF.

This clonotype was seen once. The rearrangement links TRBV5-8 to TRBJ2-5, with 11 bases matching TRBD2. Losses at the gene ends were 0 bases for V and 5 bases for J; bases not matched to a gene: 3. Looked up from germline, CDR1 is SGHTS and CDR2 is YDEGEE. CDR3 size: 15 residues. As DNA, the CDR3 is TGTGCCAGCAGCTTGGAAGGACTAGCGGGTGAGACCCAGTACTTC. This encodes CASSLEGLAGETQYF.

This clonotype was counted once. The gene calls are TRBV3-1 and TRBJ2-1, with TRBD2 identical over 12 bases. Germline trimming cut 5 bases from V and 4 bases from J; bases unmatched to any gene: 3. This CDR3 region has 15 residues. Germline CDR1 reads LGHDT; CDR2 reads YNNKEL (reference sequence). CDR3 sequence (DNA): TGTGCCAGCAGCAAGACTAGCGGGGGATACAATGAGCAGTTCTTC. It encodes CASSKTSGGYNEQFF.

Written as DNA, the CDR3 is TGTGCCAGCAGCTACGGCAGATCCTACAATGAGCAGTTCTTC. Translating gives CASSYGRSYNEQFF. This sequence joins TRBV2 and TRBJ2-1; D is unresolved. Germline V gene data show CDR1 as SNHLY and CDR2 as FYNNEI. V was shortened by 6 bases and J by 1 base, with 10 bases between the two germline ends. The CDR3 loop spans 14 amino acids.

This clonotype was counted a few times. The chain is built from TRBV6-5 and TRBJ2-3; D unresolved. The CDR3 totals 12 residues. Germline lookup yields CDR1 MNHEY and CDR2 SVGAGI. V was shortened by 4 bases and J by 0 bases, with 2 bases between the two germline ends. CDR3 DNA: TGTGCCAGCAGTTCCAGCACAGATACGCAGTATTTT. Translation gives CASSSSTDTQYF.

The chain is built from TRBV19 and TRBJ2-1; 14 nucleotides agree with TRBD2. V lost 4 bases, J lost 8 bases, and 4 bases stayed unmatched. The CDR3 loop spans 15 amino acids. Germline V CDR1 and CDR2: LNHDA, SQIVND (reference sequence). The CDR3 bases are TGTGCCAGTAGTAGGACTAGCGGGGGGTGGGATGAGCAGTTCTTC. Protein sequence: CASSRTSGGWDEQFF.

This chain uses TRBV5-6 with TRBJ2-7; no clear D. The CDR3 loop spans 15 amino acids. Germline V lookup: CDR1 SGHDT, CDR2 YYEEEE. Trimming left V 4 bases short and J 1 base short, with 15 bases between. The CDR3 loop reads CASSVGYTISYEQYF. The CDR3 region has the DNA TGTGCCAGCAGCGTAGGTTACACAATATCCTACGAGCAGTACTTC.

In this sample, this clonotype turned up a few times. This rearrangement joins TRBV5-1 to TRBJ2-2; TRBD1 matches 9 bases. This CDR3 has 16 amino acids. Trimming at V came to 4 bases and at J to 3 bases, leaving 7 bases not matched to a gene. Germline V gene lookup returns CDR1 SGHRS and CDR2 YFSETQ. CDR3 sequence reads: CASSTGTGQYTGELFF. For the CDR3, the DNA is TGCGCCAGCAGCACCGGGACAGGGCAATACACCGGGGAGCTGTTTTTT. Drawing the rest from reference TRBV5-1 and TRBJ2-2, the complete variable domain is KAGVTQTPRYLIKTRGQQVTLSCSPISGHRSVSWYQQTPGQGLQFLFEYFSETQRNKGNFPGRFSGRQFSNSRSEMNVSTLELGDSALYLCASSTGTGQYTGELFFGEGSRLTVL.

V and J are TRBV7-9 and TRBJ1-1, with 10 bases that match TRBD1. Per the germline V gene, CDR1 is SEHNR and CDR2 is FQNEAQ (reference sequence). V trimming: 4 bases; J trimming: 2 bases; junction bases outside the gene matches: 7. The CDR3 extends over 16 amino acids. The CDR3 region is CASSSTGGAGNTEAFF. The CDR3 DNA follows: TGTGCCAGCAGCTCGACAGGGGGCGCCGGAAACACTGAAGCTTTCTTT.

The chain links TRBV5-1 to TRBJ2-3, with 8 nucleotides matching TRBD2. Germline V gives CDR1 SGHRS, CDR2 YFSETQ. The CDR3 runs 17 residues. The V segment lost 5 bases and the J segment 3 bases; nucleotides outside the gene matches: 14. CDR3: CASRPNPGGPMTDTQYF. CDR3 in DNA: TGCGCCAGCAGACCTAACCCGGGGGGGCCCATGACAGATACGCAGTATTTT.

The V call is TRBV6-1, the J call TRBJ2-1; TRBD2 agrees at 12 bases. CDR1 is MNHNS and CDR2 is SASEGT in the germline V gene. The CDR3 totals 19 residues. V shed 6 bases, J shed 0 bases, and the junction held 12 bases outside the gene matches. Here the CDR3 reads CASRDPTSGGPSSYNEQFF. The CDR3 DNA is TGTGCCAGCAGAGACCCGACTAGCGGGGGCCCAAGCTCCTACAATGAGCAGTTCTTC.

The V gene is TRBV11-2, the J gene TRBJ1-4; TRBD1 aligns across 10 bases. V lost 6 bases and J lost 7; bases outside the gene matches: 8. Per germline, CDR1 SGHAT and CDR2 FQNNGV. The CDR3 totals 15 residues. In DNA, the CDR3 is TGTGCCAGCAGACACCCGGGACAGGGGCTTGAAAAACTGTTTTTT. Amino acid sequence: CASRHPGQGLEKLFF.

The CDR3 loop is CAWRALSGGSYEQYF. CDR3 DNA sequence: TGTGCCTGGAGAGCTTTGTCGGGGGGTTCCTACGAGCAGTACTTC. V is TRBV30 and J is TRBJ2-7; 7 positions agree with TRBD2. This CDR3 spans 15 amino acids. From germline, CDR1 is GTSNPN and CDR2 SVGIG (reference sequence). The ends lost 3 bases at V and 1 base at J; junction bases unmatched: 9.

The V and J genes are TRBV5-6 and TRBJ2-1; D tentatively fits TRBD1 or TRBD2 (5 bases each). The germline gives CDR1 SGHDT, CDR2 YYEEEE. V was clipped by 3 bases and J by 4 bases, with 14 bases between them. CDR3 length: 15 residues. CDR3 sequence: CASSYQTGRYNEQFF. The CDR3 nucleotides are TGTGCCAGCAGCTATCAAACGGGGCGATACAATGAGCAGTTCTTC. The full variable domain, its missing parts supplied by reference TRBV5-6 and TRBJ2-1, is DAGVTQSPTHLIKTRGQQVTLRCSPKSGHDTVSWYQQALGQGPQFIFQYYEEEERQRGNFPDRFSGHQFPNYSSELNVNALLLGDSALYLCASSYQTGRYNEQFFGPGTRLTVL.

The CDR3 protein is CASSPPVSQGRKGNEQFF. The CDR3, as DNA: TGCGCCAGCAGCCCCCCCGTGTCACAGGGGAGGAAGGGCAATGAGCAGTTCTTC. V is TRBV4-1 and J is TRBJ2-1, with a tentative D call TRBD1 (7 bases). Germline CDR1 and CDR2: MGHRA and YSYEKL. Trimming removed 4 bases at V and 6 bases at J, with 25 bases between. The CDR3 contains 18 residues.

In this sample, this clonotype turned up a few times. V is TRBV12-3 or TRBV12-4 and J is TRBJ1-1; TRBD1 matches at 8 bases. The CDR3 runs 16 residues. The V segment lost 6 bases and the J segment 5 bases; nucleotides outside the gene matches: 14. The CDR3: CASRLGQGADGTEAFF. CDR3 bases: TGTGCCAGCAGACTAGGACAGGGCGCCGACGGAACTGAAGCTTTCTTT.

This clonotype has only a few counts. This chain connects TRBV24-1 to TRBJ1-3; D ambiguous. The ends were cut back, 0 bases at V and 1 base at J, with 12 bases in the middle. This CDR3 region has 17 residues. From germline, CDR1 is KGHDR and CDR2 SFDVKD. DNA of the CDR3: TGTGCCACCAGTGATTTGGGGCAGAGGCTTTCTGGAAACACCATATATTTT. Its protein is CATSDLGQRLSGNTIYF.

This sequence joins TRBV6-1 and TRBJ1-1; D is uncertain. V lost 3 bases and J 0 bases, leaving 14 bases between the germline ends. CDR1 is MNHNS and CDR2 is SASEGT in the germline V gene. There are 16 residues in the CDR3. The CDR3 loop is CASSEFGRGMNTEAFF. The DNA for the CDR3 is TGTGCCAGCAGTGAGTTCGGGCGAGGCATGAACACTGAAGCTTTCTTT.

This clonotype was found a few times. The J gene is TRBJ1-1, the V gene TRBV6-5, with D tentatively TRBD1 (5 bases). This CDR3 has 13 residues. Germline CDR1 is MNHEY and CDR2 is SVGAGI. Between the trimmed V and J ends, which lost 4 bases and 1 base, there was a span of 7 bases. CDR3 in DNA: TGTGCCAGCAGTTGGGGCCAGAACACTGAAGCTTTCTTT. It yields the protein CASSWGQNTEAFF.

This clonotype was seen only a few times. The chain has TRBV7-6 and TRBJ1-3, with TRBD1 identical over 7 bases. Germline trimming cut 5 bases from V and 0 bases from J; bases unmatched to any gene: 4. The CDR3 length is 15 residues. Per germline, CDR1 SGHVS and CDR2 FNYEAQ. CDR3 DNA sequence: TGTGCCAGCAGCCCTCAGGGGGACTCTGGAAACACCATATATTTT. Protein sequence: CASSPQGDSGNTIYF.

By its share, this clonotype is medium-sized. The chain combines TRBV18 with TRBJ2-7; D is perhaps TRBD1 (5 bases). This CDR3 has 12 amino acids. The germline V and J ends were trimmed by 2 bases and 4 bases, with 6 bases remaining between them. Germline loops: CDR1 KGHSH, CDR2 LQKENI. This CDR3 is CASSPKGYEQYF. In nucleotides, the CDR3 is TGTGCCAGCTCACCAAAGGGGTACGAGCAGTACTTC.